The 2 T cell receptor beta chains below all came from one sample that was sequenced in a study of T cell responses to AZD1222 COVID-19 vaccine. Clones were read by immunoSEQ multiplex PCR, and TCRdb kept only the in-frame ones, dropping some. The sample contains about 140,000 clones, approximately 90% of which appear only once. The sample in question was peripheral blood, obtained on day 0 of AZD1222 vaccination. These receptors originate from an adult in good health.

The chain joins TRBV6-2 or TRBV6-3 to TRBJ1-2; the D is unclear. The CDR3 has 13 residues. Trimming stripped 6 bases from V and 3 bases from J, with 11 bases between. The germline gives CDR1 MNHEY, CDR2 SVGEGT. CDR3 residues: CASRYSGDYGYTF. The CDR3 region has the DNA TGTGCCAGCAGGTACAGTGGGGACTATGGCTACACCTTC.

The chain carries TRBV6-2 or TRBV6-3 and TRBJ1-2, with 8 bases aligning to TRBD1. The germline CDR1 and CDR2 sequences are MNHEY and SVGEGT. The CDR3 extends over 15 amino acids. The V segment lost 5 bases and the J segment 6 bases; nucleotides outside the gene matches: 11. CDR3 DNA: TGTGCCAGCAGTGATTGGGGGACAGGAGTTGATGGCTACACCTTC. As protein: CASSDWGTGVDGYTF.